This T cell receptor (beta chain) emerged from a study of blood T cell repertoires in COVID-19. Germline V gene lookup returns CDR1 LGHNT and CDR2 FRNRAP. V lost 5 bases to trimming and J lost 4 bases; unmatched junction nucleotides: 3. This CDR3 contains 13 residues. Libraries were prepared by immunoSEQ multiplex PCR; TCRdb keeps only in-frame clonotypes and omits some of them. In the table there are fewer than 200,000 clones, around 87% of which are singletons. This sequence originates from a woman aged 18 to 35 who had recovered from COVID-19. Sequenced material: peripheral blood. The chain joins TRBV12-5 to TRBJ2-3, with 7 positions matching TRBD2. DNA for the CDR3: TGTGCTAGTGGTAGGAGCGGGGCAGATACGCAGTATTTT. Protein sequence: CASGRSGADTQYF.